The clone carrying this T cell receptor (beta chain) has only a few counts. V gave up 8 bases and J gave up 4 bases; unmatched junction bases: 17. This CDR3 region has 16 residues. The V gene's germline CDR1 is MDHEN and CDR2 SYDVKM. MiXCR, applied by TCRdb to the RT-PCR reads, yields one record per CDR3 protein. The table shows more than 550,000 distinct CDR3 sequences, with 13% to 15% occurring only once. The chain employs TRBV28 and TRBJ2-7, with 7 bases lining up with TRBD2. The clonotype originates from a female donor in good health, serving as a healthy control. The sequencing sample was made of memory CD4+ T cells from blood. The CDR3 DNA is TGTGCCAGCTCATCCCCAGGCAGCTCGGGGGGTTACGAGCAGTACTTC. Its translation: CASSSPGSSGGYEQYF.